A single T cell receptor beta chain is shown here with its context. The CDR3 consists of 15 residues. The ends lost 0 bases at V and 3 bases at J; junction bases unmatched: 2. Germline loops: CDR1 SGHNT, CDR2 YYREEE (reference sequence). The entry originates in a study of control samples from healthy donors and cancer patients. TCRdb's table, derived via immunoSEQ multiplex PCR, lists solely in-frame clones and lacks some. The sample lists 46,000 or so clones, approximately 92% seen once, with just under 0.8% in the top ten. V gene TRBV5-4 combines with J gene TRBJ2-1; 8 bases are shared with TRBD1. This clonotype was obtained from a man aged 25-45 years with colorectal cancer. The specimen was PBMCs. DNA for the CDR3: TGTGCCAGCAGCTTGGTCGGACAGGGCTACAATGAGCAGTTCTTC. It is translated as CASSLVGQGYNEQFF.